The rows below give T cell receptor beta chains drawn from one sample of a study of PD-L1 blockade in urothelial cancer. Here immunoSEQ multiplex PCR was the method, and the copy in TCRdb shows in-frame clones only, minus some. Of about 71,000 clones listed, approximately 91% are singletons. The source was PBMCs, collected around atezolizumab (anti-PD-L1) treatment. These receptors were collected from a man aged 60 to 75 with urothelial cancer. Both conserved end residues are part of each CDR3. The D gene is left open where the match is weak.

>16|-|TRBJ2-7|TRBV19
TGTGCCAGTAGTCAGACACAGGGGGGGTACTTGGACGAGCAGTACTTC
CASSQTQGGYLDEQYF
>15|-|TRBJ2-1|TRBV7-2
TGTGCCAGCAGCTTAATACCGAGCATATACAATGAGCAGTTCTTC
CASSLIPSIYNEQFF
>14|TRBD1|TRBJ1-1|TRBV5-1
TGCGCCAGCGGGCCGAGACAGGGGGCAACTGAAGCTTTCTTT
CASGPRQGATEAFF
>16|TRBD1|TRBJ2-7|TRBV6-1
TGTGCCAGCAGTGAAGCGGACAGGGTGGGTGGCTACGAGCAGTACTTC
CASSEADRVGGYEQYF
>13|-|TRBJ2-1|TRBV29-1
TGCAGCGGTAGCGTTAGCTCCTACAATGAGCAGTTCTTC
CSGSVSSYNEQFF
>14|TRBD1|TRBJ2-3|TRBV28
TGTGCCAGCAGCCTGACAGGGAGATGGGATACGCAGTATTTT
CASSLTGRWDTQYF
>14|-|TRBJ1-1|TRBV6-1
TGTGCCAGCAGTGAAGGGGGAGCGAACACTGAAGCTTTCTTT
CASSEGGANTEAFF
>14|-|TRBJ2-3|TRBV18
TGTGCCAGCTCAGCGGCGGTTCGGACAGATACGCAGTATTTT
CASSAAVRTDTQYF
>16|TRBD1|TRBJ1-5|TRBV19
TGTGCCACCCGTTCGGCCGACGGACAGGGCGATCAGCCCCAGCATTTT
CATRSADGQGDQPQHF
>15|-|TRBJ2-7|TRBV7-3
TGTGCCAGCAGCTTAGAAGGGGGGGTGGCCTACGAGCAGTACTTC
CASSLEGGVAYEQYF
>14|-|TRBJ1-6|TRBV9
TGTGCCAGCAGCGTAGGCGGGTCGGGGTCACCCCTCCACTTT
CASSVGGSGSPLHF